One sample yielded the 23 T cell receptor beta chains listed below, sequenced in a study of OX40 agonist ivuxolimab in advanced cancers. Generated by immunoSEQ multiplex PCR, the TCRdb table keeps only in-frame clones and is missing some. The data contain about 80,000 clones, 85% to 95% of them singletons. Sequenced here: CD4+ or CD8+ T cells sorted from blood, sampled in a trial of the OX40 agonist ivuxolimab. The source of these receptors is an adult with an advanced solid tumor such as melanoma, head and neck, liver or kidney cancer.

The chain recombines TRBV19 with TRBJ2-1; TRBD2 aligns across 14 bases. The CDR3 extends over 16 amino acids. V gave up 4 bases and J gave up 7 bases; unmatched junction bases: 6. Germline CDR1 is LNHDA and CDR2 is SQIVND (reference sequence). In DNA, the CDR3 is TGTGCCAGTAGTAAGACTAGCGGGGGGGCTCAGAATGAGCAGTTCTTC. Translation: CASSKTSGGAQNEQFF.

This sequence joins TRBV7-7 and TRBJ1-2, with a weak D call TRBD1 (6 bases). Germline V CDR1 and CDR2: SSHAT, FNYEAQ (reference sequence). Trimming took off 5 bases at V and 6 bases at J, with 25 bases between the two ends. This CDR3 comprises 17 residues. CDR3 DNA: TGTGCCAGCAGCCTAAGAATAACAACAGGGTACGGCGATGGCTACACCTTC. Encoded protein: CASSLRITTGYGDGYTF.

This chain connects TRBV5-1 to TRBJ2-1; no firm D call. Trimming took 2 bases from V and 4 from J, leaving 16 bases between them. The length of the CDR3 is 16 residues. Germline assignment: CDR1 SGHRS and CDR2 YFSETQ. The chain's CDR3 is CASSLGRDNKYNEQFF. The CDR3 DNA reads TGCGCCAGCAGCTTAGGTAGGGATAACAAATACAATGAGCAGTTCTTC.

This clone was detected once. The chain joins TRBV19 to TRBJ2-5, with D perhaps matching TRBD1 (5 bases). The ends were cut back, 5 bases at V and 10 bases at J, with 17 bases in the middle. CDR3 length: 13 residues. The V gene's germline CDR1 is LNHDA and CDR2 SQIVND (reference sequence). CDR3 nucleotides: TGTGCCAGTAGTTTGATGGGGCGGTCGGACCAGTACTTC. The encoded protein is CASSLMGRSDQYF.

The rearrangement links TRBV11-2 to TRBJ2-2; 9 bases align to TRBD1. Looked up from germline, CDR1 is SGHAT and CDR2 is FQNNGV. V was pared by 2 bases and J by 7 bases, with 11 bases of the junction left unmatched. The CDR3 runs to 17 residues. CDR3 bases: TGTGCCAGCAGCTTATTGCAGGGACAGGGCCCATACGGGGAGCTGTTTTTT. It codes for CASSLLQGQGPYGELFF.

This clone was detected once. This chain joins TRBV6-5 and TRBJ1-6; the match to TRBD1 covers 10 bases. J gave up 8 bases and V 6 bases, and 7 bases lay outside the gene matches. CDR1 and CDR2 (germline): MNHEY, SVGAGI. The CDR3 is made up of 15 amino acids. CDR3 in DNA: TGTGCCAGCAGACGACTTGGACAGGGGGATTCACCCCTCCACTTT. Protein sequence: CASRRLGQGDSPLHF.

This clone was seen more than once but under ten times. This chain uses TRBV9 with TRBJ2-5; D might be TRBD2 (5 bases). Germline assignment: CDR1 SGDLS and CDR2 YYNGEE. This CDR3 spans 13 amino acids. The ends were cut back, 6 bases at V and 2 bases at J, with 11 bases in the middle. In DNA, the CDR3 is TGTGCCAGCAACTCGGGAACACAAGAGACCCAGTACTTC. This translates into CASNSGTQETQYF.

The chain couples TRBV5-1 to TRBJ2-5; perhaps D is TRBD1 or TRBD2 (6 bases each). Matching the DNA end better, TRBJ2-7 makes the J call doubtful. The germline V gene has CDR1 SGHRS and CDR2 YFSETQ. This CDR3 is 15 amino acids long. CDR3 coding DNA: TGCGCCAGCAGCTTGGCCGGGGGCAAGTTGAGCGAGCAGTACTTC. This encodes CASSLAGGKLSEQYF.

The rearrangement joins TRBV6-5 to TRBJ1-3, with D possibly being TRBD1 (5 bases). The CDR3 totals 15 residues. V was trimmed by 2 bases and J by 0 bases, leaving 8 bases between them. Looked up from germline, CDR1 is MNHEY and CDR2 is SVGAGI. CDR3 in DNA: TGTGCCAGCAGTTACGACAGCTTCTCTGGAAACACCATATATTTT. Translating gives CASSYDSFSGNTIYF.

The gene calls are TRBV27 and TRBJ1-3; TRBD1 matches at 9 bases. J gave up 0 bases and V 4 bases, and 7 bases lay outside the gene matches. This CDR3 spans 17 amino acids. Germline CDR1 and CDR2: MNHEY and SMNVEV (reference sequence). CDR3 sequence: CASSSFGTGRSGNTIYF. CDR3 nucleotides: TGTGCCAGCAGTTCCTTCGGGACAGGGCGCTCTGGAAACACCATATATTTT.

The chain uses TRBV11-2 and TRBJ2-7; 13 nucleotides agree with TRBD2. The CDR3 sequence is 16 residues long. The V and J ends lost 5 bases and 5 bases, in that order; junction bases with no gene match: 9. In germline, CDR1 is SGHAT, CDR2 FQNNGV. CDR3 sequence: CASSPTGLAGVHEQYF. DNA of the CDR3: TGTGCCAGCAGCCCTACTGGACTAGCGGGAGTCCACGAGCAGTACTTC.

The rearrangement links TRBV5-1 to TRBJ2-7; 11 bases are shared with TRBD1. The V gene's germline CDR1 is SGHRS and CDR2 YFSETQ. J lost 3 bases, V lost 4 bases, and 3 bases had no gene match. The CDR3 loop spans 14 amino acids. The CDR3 region has the DNA TGCGCCAGCAGCCTGGGACAGGGGGACTACGAGCAGTACTTC. Amino acid sequence: CASSLGQGDYEQYF.

This clone was counted a single time. V is TRBV28 and J is TRBJ2-7; 8 nucleotides align to TRBD1. J lost 2 bases, V lost 10 bases, and 7 bases had no gene match. The length of the CDR3 is 13 residues. Per germline, CDR1 MDHEN and CDR2 SYDVKM. CDR3 loop: CATYRGAAYEQYF. The DNA for the CDR3 is TGTGCCACCTACAGGGGGGCCGCCTACGAGCAGTACTTC.

This sequence joins TRBV5-1 and TRBJ2-3, with TRBD1 identical over 7 bases. CDR1 is SGHRS and CDR2 is YFSETQ in the germline V gene. The CDR3 sequence is 15 residues long. V trimming: 4 bases; J trimming: 6 bases; junction bases outside the gene matches: 11. The CDR3 loop is CASSPSLTGLDTQYF. As DNA, the CDR3 is TGCGCCAGCAGCCCTAGTTTGACAGGGTTGGATACGCAGTATTTT.

This rearrangement joins TRBV6-5 to TRBJ1-5, with D unclear. Per the germline V gene, CDR1 is MNHEY and CDR2 is SVGAGI. The length of the CDR3 is 12 residues. Trimming stripped 5 bases from V and 8 bases from J, with 10 bases between. The CDR3 sequence: CASSPLVEPQHF. The CDR3 DNA is TGTGCCAGCAGTCCCCTGGTTGAGCCCCAGCATTTT.

A note on this clone: The sample carries other DNA sequences with the same CDR3. This chain connects TRBV18 to TRBJ2-2; D ambiguous. This CDR3 contains 12 residues. Trimming cost V 3 bases and J 8 bases, with 7 bases left between them. Germline CDR1 reads KGHSH; CDR2 reads LQKENI. CDR3: CASSPPSGELFF. The DNA of the CDR3 is TGTGCCAGCTCACCCCCTAGTGGGGAGCTGTTTTTT.

The V gene is TRBV5-6, the J gene TRBJ2-3; TRBD1 aligns across 9 bases. This CDR3 comprises 16 residues. Germline values: CDR1 SGHDT, CDR2 YYEEEE. Trimming cost V 5 bases and J 2 bases; bases outside gene matches: 9. CDR3 sequence (DNA): TGTGCCAGCAGTTTAACCACAGGGGGCGTCACAGATACGCAGTATTTT. As protein: CASSLTTGGVTDTQYF.

The chain carries TRBV7-2 and TRBJ2-3; D may correspond to TRBD1 or TRBD2 (5 bases each). Germline CDR1 reads SGHTA; CDR2 reads FQGNSA. Between the trimmed V and J ends, which lost 7 bases and 7 bases, there was a span of 12 bases. The CDR3 totals 12 residues. Here the CDR3 DNA reads TGTGCCAGCACACGGGACCCGTATACGCAGTATTTT. This codes for CASTRDPYTQYF.

This clone showed up just a few times. The rearrangement links TRBV10-2 to TRBJ2-7; D is unclear. CDR1 and CDR2 (germline): WSHSY, SAAADI. Trimming shortened V by 3 bases and J by 3 bases, and 6 bases separated the two germline ends. The CDR3 is made up of 12 amino acids. The DNA for the CDR3 is TGCGCCAGCAGTGATCGCTTCTACGAGCAGTACTTC. Its protein is CASSDRFYEQYF.

The chain recombines TRBV5-1 with TRBJ2-5; D is ambiguous. Trimming left V 1 base short and J 4 bases short, with 11 bases between. This CDR3 has 14 residues. Germline lookup yields CDR1 SGHRS and CDR2 YFSETQ. The CDR3 DNA sequence: TGCGCCAGCAGCTTGAAACAGCTGGGAGAGACCCAGTACTTC. Residues: CASSLKQLGETQYF. Together with reference TRBV5-1 and TRBJ2-5, the CDR3 gives the full variable domain: KAGVTQTPRYLIKTRGQQVTLSCSPISGHRSVSWYQQTPGQGLQFLFEYFSETQRNKGNFPGRFSGRQFSNSRSEMNVSTLELGDSALYLCASSLKQLGETQYFGPGTRLLVL.

This chain links TRBV5-1 with TRBJ2-7, with no clear D. The germline V gene has CDR1 SGHRS and CDR2 YFSETQ. This CDR3 is 15 amino acids long. The V and J ends lost 4 bases and 2 bases respectively, with 16 bases between them. The CDR3 protein is CASSATPSQAYEQYF. The DNA for the CDR3 is TGCGCCAGCAGCGCAACCCCCTCCCAAGCCTACGAGCAGTACTTC.

V gene TRBV29-1 combines with J gene TRBJ2-1; tentative D call: TRBD2 (5 bases). This CDR3 has 14 amino acids. Germline lookup yields CDR1 SQVTM and CDR2 ANQGSEA. Trimming cost V 3 bases and J 9 bases, with 18 bases left between them. The CDR3 protein is CSVERAGRRAEQFF. In nucleotides, the CDR3 is TGCAGCGTTGAGAGGGCAGGACGCCGGGCTGAGCAGTTCTTC.

This rearrangement joins TRBV15 to TRBJ2-7, with 9 bases fitting TRBD1. Trimming took 0 bases from V and 0 from J; bases not matched to a gene: 6. CDR3 size: 17 residues. Germline CDR1 and CDR2: LNHNV and YYDKDF (reference sequence). CDR3 coding DNA: TGTGCCACCAGCAGAGATGCGACAGGGGGTTACTCCTACGAGCAGTACTTC. Translated: CATSRDATGGYSYEQYF.